Below are 6 T cell receptor beta chains sequenced from a single sample in a study of shared clonotypes between healthy human individuals (TCRdb year 2020). Library method: the immunoSEQ multiplex PCR assay. As stored in TCRdb, this immuneACCESS dataset retains in-frame rearrangements with V and J assigned. A fraction of the clones does not appear; measured against another copy, unresolved V genes explain less than half of the discrepancy, and the remainder lacks a known reason. In all, the sample holds around 2.3 million clones, and approximately 96% of those were seen once. More than 0.1% of the sample is held by the ten biggest clonotypes. The sequencing sample was made of naive CD4+ T cells sorted from blood. According to the study, the label for this sample's cell subset or site signals: CD45RA+ positively selected. Receptors were obtained from a man aged 18 to 30 in good health.

V is TRBV10-3 and J is TRBJ1-1, with TRBD1 as a possible D gene (5 bases). The CDR3 has 12 amino acids. The germline V gene encodes CDR1 ENHRY and CDR2 SYGVKD. The V end was cut by 8 bases, the J end by 4 bases, with 11 bases between. This CDR3 is CAIGTGSTEAFF. The CDR3 region has the DNA TGTGCCATCGGGACGGGGAGCACTGAAGCTTTCTTT.

The V gene is TRBV5-1, the J gene TRBJ2-7, with 11 bases matching TRBD1. V was pared by 4 bases and J by 4 bases, with 7 bases of the junction left unmatched. This CDR3 region has 15 residues. Germline CDR1 reads SGHRS; CDR2 reads YFSETQ. The CDR3: CASSPDGTGGYEQYF. The CDR3, as DNA: TGCGCCAGCAGCCCGGATGGGACAGGGGGTTACGAGCAGTACTTC. The whole variable domain, remainder taken from reference TRBV5-1 and TRBJ2-7, is KAGVTQTPRYLIKTRGQQVTLSCSPISGHRSVSWYQQTPGQGLQFLFEYFSETQRNKGNFPGRFSGRQFSNSRSEMNVSTLELGDSALYLCASSPDGTGGYEQYFGPGTRLTVT.

The chain combines TRBV18 with TRBJ1-1; D not resolved. V shed 6 bases and J shed 1 base, with 15 bases lying between them. The CDR3 length is 15 residues. The germline V gene encodes CDR1 KGHSH and CDR2 LQKENI. For the CDR3, the DNA is TGTGCCAGCTCCGGATCGAATGCACGGAACACTGAAGCTTTCTTT. This gives the protein CASSGSNARNTEAFF. Full variable domain (missing parts from reference TRBV18 and TRBJ1-1): NAGVMQNPRHLVRRRGQEARLRCSPMKGHSHVYWYRQLPEEGLKFMVYLQKENIIDESGMPKERFSAEFPKEGPSILRIQQVVRGDSAAYFCASSGSNARNTEAFFGQGTRLTVV.

The gene calls are TRBV27 and TRBJ1-6; the D gene is possibly TRBD1 (6 bases). The CDR3 sequence is 12 residues long. The germline V gene has CDR1 MNHEY and CDR2 SMNVEV (reference sequence). V was cut by 8 bases and J by 9 bases, with 11 bases left in between. The CDR3 DNA is TGTGCCAGCGGGGGGGCTTTTTCACCCCTCCACTTT. Translating it yields CASGGAFSPLHF.

The chain employs TRBV7-9 and TRBJ2-7, with D possibly being TRBD1 (6 bases). The CDR3 has 13 amino acids. V dropped 4 bases and J dropped 6 bases, with 13 bases sitting between them. Germline-derived CDR1 and CDR2 are SEHNR and FQNEAQ (reference sequence). The CDR3, as DNA: TGTGCCAGCAGCTCCGGACAGCGAGGCGAGCAGTACTTC. Residues: CASSSGQRGEQYF.

The chain is built from TRBV19 and TRBJ1-4, with D hard to call. V dropped 6 bases and J dropped 2 bases, with 1 base sitting between them. CDR3 length equals 11 residues. The germline gives CDR1 LNHDA, CDR2 SQIVND (reference sequence). CDR3 residues: CASRTNEKLFF. CDR3 sequence (DNA): TGTGCCAGTAGGACTAATGAAAAACTGTTTTTT.